The T cell receptor (beta chain) under discussion was sequenced for a study of blood T cell repertoires in COVID-19. Germline CDR1 and CDR2: MNHEY and SMNVEV (reference sequence). V lost 5 bases, J lost 0 bases, and 19 bases lay in between. The CDR3 has 17 amino acids. Assay: immunoSEQ multiplex PCR; the TCRdb copy retains only in-frame clones and omits some. Among 90,000 to 120,000 clones listed, around nine tenths were seen once. The chain is built from TRBV27 and TRBJ2-5, with a possible D match to TRBD2 (5 bases). Sequencing used peripheral blood. The receptor was derived from a human donor in a cohort sampled during active COVID-19. CDR3 residues: CASSPYVRDPYQETQYF. In DNA form, the CDR3 reads TGTGCCAGCAGTCCATATGTCCGGGATCCATACCAAGAGACCCAGTACTTC.